This TCR beta chain was recorded in a study of cytomegalovirus exposure and HLA in healthy donors. The PCR ran on 60 Vbeta and 13 Jbeta primers. In the authors' workflow: Later analysis identified tens of millions of unique TCR beta chains, 8.5 million to 13 million shared. Sequencing used immunoSEQ multiplex PCR; TCRdb keeps in-frame clones, though not all of them. The DNA was the basis for D and trimming; V, J and clone size are from that table. The ten most abundant clones cover over 1% of a sample with around 150,000 clones. Germline CDR1 reads PRHDT; CDR2 reads FYEKMQ (reference sequence). V trimming: 2 bases; J trimming: 2 bases; junction bases outside the gene matches: 1. The CDR3 sequence is 14 residues long.

This clonotype was obtained from a woman between 55 and 75 years old in good health and CMV-seronegative. This chain links TRBV13 with TRBJ2-3; 7 bases align to TRBD2. Material for sequencing was PBMCs. The CDR3 spells CASSLKRDTDTQYF. CDR3 in DNA: TGTGCCAGCAGCTTAAAGCGGGACACAGATACGCAGTATTTT.